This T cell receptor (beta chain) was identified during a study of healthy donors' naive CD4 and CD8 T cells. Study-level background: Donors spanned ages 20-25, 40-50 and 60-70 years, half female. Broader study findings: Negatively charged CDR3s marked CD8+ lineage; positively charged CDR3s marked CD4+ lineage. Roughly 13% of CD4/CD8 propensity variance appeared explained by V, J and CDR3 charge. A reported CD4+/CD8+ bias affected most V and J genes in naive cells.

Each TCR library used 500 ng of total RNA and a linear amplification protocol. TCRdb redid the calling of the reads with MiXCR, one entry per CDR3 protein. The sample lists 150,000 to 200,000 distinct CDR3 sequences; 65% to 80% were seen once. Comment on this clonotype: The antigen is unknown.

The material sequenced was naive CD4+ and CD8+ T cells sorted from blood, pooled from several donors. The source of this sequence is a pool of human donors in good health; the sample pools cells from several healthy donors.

CDR3 in DNA: TGCAGCGTCCACCTGAGGGGGCGGGTTACCCTAACTGAAGCTTTCTTT. It specifies CSVHLRGRVTLTEAFF. The gene calls are TRBV29-1 and TRBJ1-1, with 7 bases matching TRBD1. This CDR3 comprises 16 residues. CDR1 and CDR2 from the germline V gene are SQVTM and ANQGSEA. V lost 6 bases and J lost 5; bases outside the gene matches: 18. The variable domain in full, completed from reference TRBV29-1 and TRBJ1-1, reads SAVISQKPSRDICQRGTSLTIQCQVDSQVTMMFWYRQQPGQSLTLIATANQGSEATYESGFVIDKFPISRPNLTFSTLTVSNMSPEDSSIYLCSVHLRGRVTLTEAFFGQGTRLTVV.